One and the same sample provided the 30 T cell receptor beta chains below, sequenced in a study of blood T cell repertoires in COVID-19. Repertoires were generated with immunoSEQ multiplex PCR, while TCRdb's copy carries only in-frame clones and drops some. The repertoire holds around 200,000 clones, around 87% seen once, with 2.7% in the top ten. The sequencing sample was made of peripheral blood. These receptors originate from a middle-aged man with active or convalescent COVID-19.

The gene calls are TRBV6-1 and TRBJ1-1, with TRBD1 matching 9 bases. The CDR3 extends over 14 amino acids. Germline V gene sequence: CDR1 MNHNS, CDR2 SASEGT. V lost 2 bases and J lost 9; bases outside the gene matches: 7. The CDR3 nucleotides are TGTGCCAGCAGTGAACGGGGGGACAGGGAAAAAGCTTTCTTT. Translated: CASSERGDREKAFF.

As regards this clone: Germline and junction disagree at one end, which may indicate a read error. The chain is built from TRBV11-2 and TRBJ1-1; unclear D gene. Germline CDR1 and CDR2: SGHAT and FQNNGV. This CDR3 contains 14 residues. CDR3 sequence: CASSLDYGSTEAFF. The CDR3 region has the DNA TGTGCCAGCAGCCTAGATTACGGTAGCACTGAAGCTTTCTTT.

The rearrangement links TRBV6-2 or TRBV6-3 to TRBJ2-1; 14 bases match TRBD2. The CDR3 length is 21 residues. The germline V gene has CDR1 MNHEY and CDR2 SVGEGT. V dropped 0 bases and J dropped 0; count of bases not matched to a gene: 10. The CDR3 nucleotides are TGTGCCAGCAGTTACTCCCCGACTAGCGGGGGGGGTAGGAGCTCCTACAATGAGCAGTTCTTC. This gives the protein CASSYSPTSGGGRSSYNEQFF.

The chain recombines TRBV28 with TRBJ1-1; no definite D call. The CDR3 length is 15 residues. Germline V gene sequence: CDR1 MDHEN, CDR2 SYDVKM. Trimming removed 2 bases from V and 6 bases from J, with 16 bases in between. The CDR3 protein is CASSLPTRRGSEAFF. The CDR3 DNA is TGTGCCAGCAGTTTACCGACGCGGCGCGGATCTGAAGCTTTCTTT. Full variable domain (rest looked up from reference TRBV28 and TRBJ1-1): DVKVTQSSRYLVKRTGEKVFLECVQDMDHENMFWYRQDPGLGLRLIYFSYDVKMKEKGDIPEGYSVSREKKERFSLILESASTNQTSMYLCASSLPTRRGSEAFFGQGTRLTVV.

CDR3 in amino acids: CGLLAGVANEKLFF. CDR3 DNA: TGTGGACTATTAGCGGGGGTAGCTAATGAAAAACTGTTTTTT. The chain couples TRBV27 to TRBJ1-4, with D perhaps TRBD1 (5 bases). CDR3 length: 14 amino acids. Germline CDR1 reads MNHEY; CDR2 reads SMNVEV (reference sequence).

CDR3 DNA sequence: TGTGCCAGCAGCTCGCATACCGGGACAGGGACATATCAGCCCCAGCATTTT. It translates to CASSSHTGTGTYQPQHF. The chain uses TRBV5-6 and TRBJ1-5; 9 bases match TRBD1. The V segment lost 3 bases and the J segment 5 bases; nucleotides outside the gene matches: 12. The CDR3 length is 17 residues. Per the germline V gene, CDR1 is SGHDT and CDR2 is YYEEEE.

The chain couples TRBV11-3 to TRBJ2-1, with TRBD2 matching over 9 bases. CDR1 and CDR2 (germline): SGHNT, YENEEA. This CDR3 is built from 15 residues. V gave up 3 bases and J gave up 6 bases; unmatched junction bases: 6. The CDR3 DNA reads as TGTGCCAGCAGCTTGAGAGTAGCGGGGGCCAATGAGCAGTTCTTC. Protein: CASSLRVAGANEQFF.

The chain employs TRBV6-6 and TRBJ1-6; D is undetermined. V was clipped by 5 bases and J by 10 bases, with 12 bases between them. This CDR3 has 13 amino acids. Germline CDR1 is MNHNY and CDR2 is SVGAGI (reference sequence). The DNA for the CDR3 is TGTGCCAGCAGTAGGACCGGCGGGTCACCCCTCCACTTT. It yields the protein CASSRTGGSPLHF.

The chain recombines TRBV15 with TRBJ1-1; 8 nucleotides agree with TRBD1. The length of the CDR3 is 14 residues. In germline, CDR1 is LNHNV, CDR2 YYDKDF (reference sequence). V lost 5 bases to trimming and J lost 6 bases; unmatched junction nucleotides: 8. The CDR3 sequence: CATSPTGEFAEAFF. The CDR3 DNA follows: TGTGCCACCAGCCCGACAGGGGAGTTCGCTGAAGCTTTCTTT. Based on the CDR3 plus reference TRBV15 and TRBJ1-1, the full variable domain is DAMVIQNPRYQVTQFGKPVTLSCSQTLNHNVMYWYQQKSSQAPKLLFHYYDKDFNNEADTPDNFQSRRPNTSFCFLDIRSPGLGDTAMYLCATSPTGEFAEAFFGQGTRLTVV.

The rearrangement joins TRBV18 to TRBJ2-5, with D tentatively TRBD2 (5 bases). The CDR3 consists of 11 residues. The germline gives CDR1 KGHSH, CDR2 LQKENI. The V end was cut by 4 bases, the J end by 5 bases, with 5 bases between. CDR3 sequence reads: CASSRRETQYF. In nucleotides, the CDR3 is TGTGCCAGCTCACGGAGGGAGACCCAGTACTTC.

V and J are TRBV28 and TRBJ2-7, with a weak D call TRBD1 (5 bases). The V gene's germline CDR1 is MDHEN and CDR2 SYDVKM. The CDR3 sequence is 15 residues long. The V end lost 8 bases, the J end lost 0 bases, and 17 bases lay between the germline ends. The CDR3 DNA reads as TGTGCCAGCCTCAAGACAGCTACTTCCTCCTACGAGCAGTACTTC. Amino acids: CASLKTATSSYEQYF.

This clone has only one observation. The rearrangement joins TRBV5-1 to TRBJ1-1, with D possibly being TRBD1 (5 bases). The CDR3 totals 14 residues. Germline assignment: CDR1 SGHRS and CDR2 YFSETQ. V dropped 6 bases and J dropped 0 bases, with 12 bases sitting between them. The CDR3 spells CASKSAGMNTEAFF. The CDR3 nucleotides are TGCGCCAGCAAATCGGCAGGGATGAACACTGAAGCTTTCTTT.

CDR3 protein: CAISESREEEGYGYTF. In DNA form, the CDR3 reads TGTGCCATCAGTGAGTCTCGAGAGGAAGAGGGTTATGGCTACACCTTC. The chain couples TRBV10-3 to TRBJ1-2; no reliable D call. Trimming removed 0 bases from V and 5 bases from J, with 16 bases in between. CDR3 size: 16 residues. Per germline, CDR1 ENHRY and CDR2 SYGVKD.

V usage is TRBV7-9 and J usage is TRBJ2-2, with 10 bases aligning to TRBD1. The CDR3 sequence is 19 residues long. Germline loops: CDR1 SEHNR, CDR2 FQNEAQ (reference sequence). The V gene end was trimmed by 5 bases and the J gene end by 0 bases; junction bases not matched to a gene: 12. The CDR3 region is CASSPKQGTGDPNTGELFF. CDR3 DNA: TGTGCCAGCAGCCCAAAACAAGGGACAGGGGACCCGAACACCGGGGAGCTGTTTTTT.

The V gene is TRBV24-1, the J gene TRBJ2-7; D call uncertain. V lost 4 bases and J lost 5, with 8 bases in between. The CDR3 has 12 amino acids. Germline loops: CDR1 KGHDR, CDR2 SFDVKD. This CDR3 is CATSESGNEQYF. The CDR3 DNA is TGTGCCACCAGTGAAAGTGGCAACGAGCAGTACTTC.

V gene TRBV4-1 combines with J gene TRBJ2-5; D may be TRBD1 (6 bases). Between the trimmed V and J ends, which lost 1 base and 0 bases, there was a span of 12 bases. The CDR3 is 16 amino acids. Germline lookup yields CDR1 MGHRA and CDR2 YSYEKL. CDR3 sequence (DNA): TGCGCCAGCAGCCAAGCCCGGGACACCAACCAAGAGACCCAGTACTTC. Amino acids: CASSQARDTNQETQYF.

The V and J genes are TRBV11-3 and TRBJ2-7; 9 positions match TRBD1. Germline V CDR1 and CDR2: SGHNT, YENEEA. V was pared by 5 bases and J by 7 bases, with 15 bases of the junction left unmatched. The CDR3 length is 16 residues. The CDR3 nucleotides are TGTGCCAGCAGCCCTGGACAGGGGACCCCCTCGGGGGAGCAGTACTTC. This encodes CASSPGQGTPSGEQYF. Full variable domain (remainder filled in from reference TRBV11-3 and TRBJ2-7): EAGVVQSPRYKIIEKKQPVAFWCNPISGHNTLYWYLQNLGQGPELLIRYENEEAVDDSQLPKDRFSAERLKGVDSTLKIQPAELGDSAVYLCASSPGQGTPSGEQYFGPGTRLTVT.

J is TRBJ1-2 and V is TRBV28; D not resolved. Germline lookup yields CDR1 MDHEN and CDR2 SYDVKM. The CDR3 contains 14 residues. Trimming took 4 bases from V and 3 from J, leaving 12 bases between them. The CDR3 bases are TGTGCCAGCAGTTCGGGAGGTGGTTACTATGGCTACACCTTC. Its protein product is CASSSGGGYYGYTF.

This chain links TRBV6-5 with TRBJ1-5; D might be TRBD1 (6 bases). V shed 6 bases and J shed 3 bases, with 15 bases lying between them. Looked up from germline, CDR1 is MNHEY and CDR2 is SVGAGI. The CDR3 loop spans 15 amino acids. CDR3 DNA sequence: TGTGCCAGCAGGCACGAAGTGGGGGCCAATCAGCCCCAGCATTTT. Translating gives CASRHEVGANQPQHF.

This chain uses TRBV11-3 with TRBJ2-3; the match to TRBD2 covers 12 bases. Germline assignment: CDR1 SGHNT and CDR2 YENEEA. The CDR3 covers 18 residues. The V segment lost 4 bases and the J segment 2 bases; nucleotides outside the gene matches: 10. CDR3 DNA: TGTGCCAGCAGCTCCCCGTCCGGACTAGCGGGGTCCACAGATACGCAGTATTTT. This gives the protein CASSSPSGLAGSTDTQYF.

The V call is TRBV6-6, the J call TRBJ2-1; TRBD2 might be the D (5 bases). CDR3 length equals 15 residues. CDR1 is MNHNY, CDR2 SVGAGI, per germline (reference sequence). The V gene lost 0 bases and the J gene lost 3 bases, with 9 bases spanning the gap. CDR3 in amino acids: CASSYSLGGYNEQFF. The CDR3 nucleotides are TGTGCCAGCAGTTACTCCCTAGGAGGCTACAATGAGCAGTTCTTC.

The chain has TRBV9 and TRBJ1-5; D is perhaps TRBD1 (6 bases). Trimming removed 6 bases at V and 0 bases at J, with 13 bases between. Germline V lookup: CDR1 SGDLS, CDR2 YYNGEE. The CDR3 is 15 amino acids. The CDR3 protein is CASNRDGNSNQPQHF. DNA of the CDR3: TGTGCCAGCAACAGGGACGGCAATAGCAATCAGCCCCAGCATTTT.

The chain couples TRBV30 to TRBJ2-1; 7 bases agree with TRBD2. The length of the CDR3 is 14 residues. The germline V gene has CDR1 GTSNPN and CDR2 SVGIG (reference sequence). V lost 3 bases to trimming and J lost 1 base; unmatched junction nucleotides: 3. This chain's CDR3 is CAWSVGGSYNEQFF. The CDR3 DNA follows: TGTGCCTGGAGCGTCGGGGGGTCCTACAATGAGCAGTTCTTC.

The chain couples TRBV6-5 to TRBJ2-1; perhaps TRBD1 as D (6 bases). V was cut by 6 bases and J by 5 bases, with 17 bases left in between. This CDR3 is built from 15 residues. The germline V gene has CDR1 MNHEY and CDR2 SVGAGI. CDR3 protein: CASSRTVIDNNEQFF. CDR3 nucleotides: TGTGCCAGCAGCCGGACAGTGATCGACAACAATGAGCAGTTCTTC.

The chain couples TRBV9 to TRBJ2-3; no definite D call. Germline V gene data show CDR1 as SGDLS and CDR2 as YYNGEE. The CDR3 is 15 amino acids. The germline V and J ends were trimmed by 0 bases and 0 bases, with 8 bases remaining between them. The CDR3 nucleotides read TGTGCCAGCAGCGTAGTTGCGGCCAGCACAGATACGCAGTATTTT. This sequence encodes CASSVVAASTDTQYF.

This clone was seen only a few times. This chain connects TRBV20-1 to TRBJ2-7; perhaps TRBD1 as D (6 bases). CDR3 length equals 14 residues. V was shortened by 6 bases and J by 1 base, with 16 bases between the two germline ends. Germline CDR1 reads DFQATT; CDR2 reads SNEGSKA (reference sequence). CDR3 loop: CSASGQPPSYEQYF. The CDR3 bases are TGCAGTGCGAGTGGACAGCCCCCTTCCTACGAGCAGTACTTC.

The rearrangement uses TRBV28 and TRBJ1-2, with TRBD1 as a possible D gene (5 bases). The CDR3 has 13 amino acids. CDR1 is MDHEN and CDR2 is SYDVKM in the germline V gene. Trimming pared 7 bases from V and 3 bases from J, leaving 12 bases between. The CDR3 is CASIRTSDYGYTF. As DNA, the CDR3 is TGTGCCAGCATCCGGACAAGTGACTATGGCTACACCTTC.

The V call is TRBV4-3, the J call TRBJ1-4, with 7 nucleotides matching TRBD1. Germline trimming cut 4 bases from V and 7 bases from J; bases unmatched to any gene: 12. Germline CDR1 and CDR2: LGHNA and YSLEER. The CDR3 has 16 amino acids. CDR3 sequence (DNA): TGCGCCAGCAGCCCTTCTAACAGGGGATGGGGTGAAAAACTGTTTTTT. Its protein product is CASSPSNRGWGEKLFF.

The chain joins TRBV24-1 to TRBJ1-3; 9 bases agree with TRBD1. The germline V gene encodes CDR1 KGHDR and CDR2 SFDVKD. J gave up 0 bases and V 4 bases, and 9 bases lay outside the gene matches. The CDR3 totals 18 residues. CDR3 bases: TGTGCCACCAGTGAAGAGAACGACAGGGGGGTCTCTGGAAACACCATATATTTT. Translation gives CATSEENDRGVSGNTIYF.

The genes are TRBV29-1 and TRBJ2-5, with a tentative D call TRBD2 (5 bases). The CDR3 totals 14 residues. Trimming shortened V by 7 bases and J by 2 bases, and 17 bases separated the two germline ends. The V gene's germline CDR1 is SQVTM and CDR2 ANQGSEA. The CDR3 DNA follows: TGCAGCGCCGCCCCGGGGTCCGCTCAAGAGACCCAGTACTTC. It specifies CSAAPGSAQETQYF.